These 17 T cell receptor beta chains came from one sample sequenced in a study of T cells in Graves' hyperthyroidism and ophthalmopathy. Researchers took RNA transcripts and amplified the TCR beta CDR3 regions from them. During a first-round RT-PCR of the TCR CDR3, the HTBI primer set was used. TCRdb reanalysed the multiplex PCR reads using MiXCR and keeps one entry per CDR3 protein. The table lists fewer than 400,000 distinct CDR3 sequences, 20% to 25% of them singletons. The sample comprised blood. These receptor sequences come from a middle-aged man with Graves' hyperthyroidism.

This clonotype was seen ten or more times. V gene TRBV27 combines with J gene TRBJ2-3; TRBD1 agrees at 9 bases. The germline V gene has CDR1 MNHEY and CDR2 SMNVEV (reference sequence). The length of the CDR3 is 16 residues. V gave up 3 bases and J gave up 2 bases; unmatched junction bases: 6. As DNA, the CDR3 is TGTGCCAGCAGTTTGACAGGGGGGATGGTCACAGATACGCAGTATTTT. Translated: CASSLTGGMVTDTQYF.

V is TRBV9 and J is TRBJ2-1; D gene ambiguous. Germline CDR1 reads SGDLS; CDR2 reads YYNGEE. The CDR3 is made up of 16 amino acids. V was cut by 0 bases and J by 0 bases, with 10 bases left in between. CDR3 residues: CASSVEPQLSYNEQFF. The CDR3 coding sequence is TGTGCCAGCAGCGTAGAGCCCCAGCTCTCCTACAATGAGCAGTTCTTC.

The chain couples TRBV5-1 to TRBJ2-2, with D possibly TRBD2 on 5 matching bases. Trimming took 0 bases from V and 6 from J, leaving 9 bases between them. Germline V gene sequence: CDR1 SGHRS, CDR2 YFSETQ. The CDR3 is 14 residues long. CDR3 coding DNA: TGCGCCAGCAGCTTGGCTGGGAGCCCCGGGGAGCTGTTTTTT. Amino acids: CASSLAGSPGELFF.

The genes are TRBV29-1 and TRBJ2-7; 9 positions agree with TRBD1. This CDR3 contains 12 residues. Germline V gene lookup returns CDR1 SQVTM and CDR2 ANQGSEA. With V trimmed by 6 bases and J by 7 bases, 7 bases remained unmatched. For the CDR3, the DNA is TGCAGCGTAAGGACAGGGGCGAGGGAGCAGTACTTC. Its protein product is CSVRTGAREQYF.

This clonotype was counted ten times or more. This chain uses TRBV11-2 with TRBJ1-1; D unresolved. CDR1 SGHAT and CDR2 FQNNGV come from the germline V gene. V lost 3 bases, J lost 2 bases, and 10 bases lay in between. The CDR3 sequence is 14 residues long. CDR3 in DNA: TGTGCCAGCAGCTTGAACAGACTAAACACTGAAGCTTTCTTT. This gives the protein CASSLNRLNTEAFF.

The sample holds many counts of this clonotype. The chain employs TRBV2 and TRBJ2-1; 7 bases match TRBD1. In germline, CDR1 is SNHLY, CDR2 FYNNEI. This CDR3 is built from 14 residues. V shed 4 bases and J 6 bases; nucleotides not matched to a gene: 6. The CDR3 DNA reads as TGTGCCAGCAGTGGAAGGACAGGCTCCAATGAGCAGTTCTTC. This translates into CASSGRTGSNEQFF.

The DNA for the CDR3 is TGCAGTGCTAGAGGGGACAGAGAATACACTGAAGCTTTCTTT. Its protein is CSARGDREYTEAFF. The chain has TRBV20-1 and TRBJ1-1; 7 bases align to TRBD1. The CDR3 is 14 amino acids. Losses at the gene ends were 1 base for V and 3 bases for J; bases not matched to a gene: 5. Germline V gene lookup returns CDR1 DFQATT and CDR2 SNEGSKA (reference sequence).

This clonotype appeared many times. The chain links TRBV29-1 to TRBJ1-1; 7 nucleotides line up with TRBD1. V dropped 6 bases and J dropped 0; count of bases not matched to a gene: 1. Germline CDR1 and CDR2: SQVTM and ANQGSEA. The CDR3 contains 12 residues. CDR3 residues: CSVGQLNTEAFF. In DNA, the CDR3 is TGCAGCGTGGGACAGTTGAACACTGAAGCTTTCTTT.

Ten or more counts support this clonotype. J is TRBJ2-7 and V is TRBV28; 7 positions match TRBD1. The germline gives CDR1 MDHEN, CDR2 SYDVKM. Germline trimming cut 4 bases from V and 2 bases from J; bases unmatched to any gene: 2. This CDR3 has 13 amino acids. The CDR3 DNA follows: TGTGCCAGCAGTTCGGGACAGACCTACGAGCAGTACTTC. Residues: CASSSGQTYEQYF.

V usage is TRBV7-3 and J usage is TRBJ2-5, with a tentative D call TRBD2 (5 bases). Germline-derived CDR1 and CDR2 are SGHTA and FQGTGA. This CDR3 region has 18 residues. V shed 3 bases and J shed 2 bases, with 22 bases lying between them. This CDR3 reads CASSFPPDEGVKQETQYF. The CDR3 DNA sequence: TGTGCCAGCAGCTTCCCCCCGGACGAGGGAGTAAAACAAGAGACCCAGTACTTC.

This clonotype was detected many times. The J gene is TRBJ2-7, the V gene TRBV6-5; tentatively, D is TRBD1 (8 bases). This CDR3 is built from 16 residues. Germline CDR1 is MNHEY and CDR2 is SVGAGI. Trimming cost V 0 bases and J 0 bases, with 12 bases left between them. The CDR3 DNA follows: TGTGCCAGCAGTTACTCGAGCGGGACAGGCTCCTACGAGCAGTACTTC. Amino acid sequence: CASSYSSGTGSYEQYF.

The chain joins TRBV19 to TRBJ2-7; D is possibly TRBD2 (6 bases). This CDR3 contains 14 residues. Germline CDR1 LNHDA, CDR2 SQIVND (reference sequence). Trimming stripped 8 bases from V and 1 base from J, with 15 bases between. The CDR3 region has the DNA TGTGCCAGTTCGCCTAGCGTGAGGTCCTACGAGCAGTACTTC. Protein product: CASSPSVRSYEQYF. Based on the CDR3 plus reference TRBV19 and TRBJ2-7, the full variable domain is DGGITQSPKYLFRKEGQNVTLSCEQNLNHDAMYWYRQDPGQGLRLIYYSQIVNDFQKGDIAEGYSVSREKKESFPLTVTSAQKNPTAFYLCASSPSVRSYEQYFGPGTRLTVT.

In the case of this clonotype: This may stem from a read error, because a much larger clone lies one nucleotide away. The V gene is TRBV6-1, the J gene TRBJ2-5; D might be TRBD1 (6 bases). This CDR3 spans 13 amino acids. The V gene's germline CDR1 is MNHNS and CDR2 SASEGT. Trimming shortened V by 0 bases and J by 7 bases, and 9 bases separated the two germline ends. The CDR3, as DNA: TGTGCCAGCAGTGAAGCGCTCAGGGGGACCCAGTACTTC. Translation: CASSEALRGTQYF.

This clonotype was observed a handful of times. The genes are TRBV2 and TRBJ1-2; 10 nucleotides line up with TRBD1. Germline V gene data show CDR1 as SNHLY and CDR2 as FYNNEI. The CDR3 is made up of 15 amino acids. V lost 7 bases to trimming and J lost 0 bases; unmatched junction nucleotides: 5. CDR3 coding DNA: TGTGCCAGCATCCGGGACAGGGGAACTAACTATGGCTACACCTTC. Amino acid sequence: CASIRDRGTNYGYTF. The full variable domain, in which reference TRBV2 and TRBJ1-2 provide the parts outside the CDR3, is EPEVTQTPSHQVTQMGQEVILRCVPISNHLYFYWYRQILGQKVEFLVSFYNNEISEKSEIFDDQFSVERPDGSNFTLKIRSTKLEDSAMYFCASIRDRGTNYGYTFGSGTRLTVV.

This clonotype was detected only a few times. The chain combines TRBV5-4 with TRBJ2-1; TRBD1 or TRBD2 may be the D gene (5 bases each). Germline V gene sequence: CDR1 SGHNT, CDR2 YYREEE (reference sequence). Trimming took off 4 bases at V and 2 bases at J, with 19 bases between the two ends. This CDR3 contains 17 residues. The CDR3 sequence: CASSPPPGQFTYNEQFF. The DNA of the CDR3 is TGTGCCAGCAGCCCCCCGCCGGGGCAATTTACCTACAATGAGCAGTTCTTC.

V is TRBV6-1 and J is TRBJ2-7, with unresolved D. There are 13 residues in the CDR3. The germline V gene has CDR1 MNHNS and CDR2 SASEGT. V was pared by 4 bases and J by 3 bases, with 10 bases between. The DNA of the CDR3 is TGTGCCAGCAGTGCGGAGCTCATCTACGAGCAGTACTTC. Encoded protein: CASSAELIYEQYF.

As regards this clonotype: Given a much more abundant clone one base away, this may be a read error. V gene TRBV6-1 combines with J gene TRBJ2-5; 10 bases line up with TRBD2. Trimming took 3 bases from V and 5 from J; bases not matched to a gene: 6. CDR3 length equals 15 residues. CDR1 is MNHNS, CDR2 SASEGT, per germline. The CDR3 reads CASSEASGRHETQYF. CDR3 in DNA: TGTGCCAGCAGTGAGGCTAGCGGGAGACACGAGACCCAGTACTTC.